The entry below describes one TCR beta chain. Its antigen is not known. V was trimmed by 3 bases and J by 6 bases, leaving 14 bases between them. Per germline, CDR1 SQVTM and CDR2 ANQGSEA. This CDR3 has 14 residues. Semi-nested PCR with Nested Universal Primer A followed constant-region reverse priming of full-length variable regions. TCRdb reanalysed the 5' RACE reads using MiXCR and keeps one entry per CDR3 protein. The sample holds about 6,000 distinct CDR3 sequences, about 60% seen once. Study results and caveats: Tumor memory CD4+ T cell TCR gene usage was found to cluster with blood and lymph node memory CD4+ cells and with lymph node naive CD4+ cells. Tumor Tregs overlapped most with tumor, then blood, naive CD4+ cells.

Naive CD4+ T cells were purified with Tregs depleted by CD25. This receptor was obtained from a female donor with breast cancer. The sample was naive CD4+ T cells sorted from blood. Subset indicated: naive CD4+ T cells, CD4+CD45RA+CD25-. V usage is TRBV29-1 and J usage is TRBJ2-2, with D possibly matching TRBD2 (6 bases). CDR3 coding DNA: TGCAGCGTTGAGACTAGAGCCATCGCCGGGGAGCTGTTTTTT. Translation: CSVETRAIAGELFF.